These 5 T cell receptor beta chains were sequenced from one sample in a study of OX40 agonist ivuxolimab in advanced cancers. Library prep was done by the immunoSEQ multiplex PCR assay. TCRdb re-hosts the immuneACCESS table, in-frame sequences only. Its copies lack some clones; in the studies checked, an unresolved V gene accounts for under half of them, and the cause for the rest is not known. The sample table holds more than 55,000 clones, of which about 90% were seen once. The ten largest account for more than 13% of the sample. The input for sequencing was CD4+ or CD8+ T cells sorted from blood, taken in a trial of the OX40 agonist ivuxolimab. Receptors originate from an adult with an advanced solid tumor such as melanoma, head and neck, liver or kidney cancer.

This chain uses TRBV6-6 with TRBJ1-2; TRBD1 might be the D (5 bases). Per germline, CDR1 MNHNY and CDR2 SVGAGI (reference sequence). There are 13 residues in the CDR3. Trimming took off 5 bases at V and 4 bases at J, with 11 bases between the two ends. CDR3 in amino acids: CASSPQGSYGYTF. The CDR3 nucleotides are TGTGCCAGCAGTCCGCAGGGTTCCTATGGCTACACCTTC.

Judged by abundance, this clone is medium-sized. The V gene is TRBV2, the J gene TRBJ2-3; TRBD2 might be the D (5 bases). Trimming stripped 5 bases from V and 3 bases from J, with 12 bases between. The CDR3 is made up of 14 amino acids. Germline V lookup: CDR1 SNHLY, CDR2 FYNNEI. This chain's CDR3 is CASSSSSGTDTQYF. DNA of the CDR3: TGTGCCAGCAGTTCTTCAAGCGGAACAGATACGCAGTATTTT.

The CDR3, as DNA: TGTGCCAGCGAGGGTTCGGGGAGGGACACCATATATTTT. Encoded protein: CASEGSGRDTIYF. V gene TRBV6-1 combines with J gene TRBJ1-3, with D unresolved. This CDR3 is 13 amino acids long. Germline values: CDR1 MNHNS, CDR2 SASEGT. Between the trimmed V and J ends, which lost 8 bases and 8 bases, there was a span of 16 bases.

The chain uses TRBV7-9 and TRBJ2-5; TRBD1 matches 9 bases. This CDR3 is 18 amino acids long. V shed 5 bases and J 1 base; nucleotides not matched to a gene: 14. Germline CDR1 reads SEHNR; CDR2 reads FQNEAQ (reference sequence). DNA of the CDR3: TGTGCCAGCAGCCCGCGGTATCGGGGACAGGGCATCCAAGAGACCCAGTACTTC. Amino acid sequence: CASSPRYRGQGIQETQYF.

The chain is built from TRBV4-3 and TRBJ2-3, with 10 bases identical to TRBD2. CDR3 length: 15 residues. Trimming took 4 bases from V and 1 from J; bases not matched to a gene: 2. CDR1 and CDR2 from the germline V gene are LGHNA and YSLEER. In DNA form, the CDR3 reads TGCGCCAGCAGCCGTGGACTAGCGGGCACAGATACGCAGTATTTT. It yields the protein CASSRGLAGTDTQYF.